This T cell receptor beta chain emerged from a study of T cells after yellow fever vaccination. Study-level results: Abundant clonotypes from the bulk population could have been carried over as contaminants into FACS-sorted repertoires.

The CDR3 runs 14 residues. Trimming left V 2 bases short and J 5 bases short, with 7 bases between. Of note for this clonotype: Its antigen is as yet unknown.

TCRdb re-derived calls from the 5' RACE reads in MiXCR, one entry per CDR3 protein. This sample has 450,000 to 600,000 distinct CDR3 sequences; around 16% occur once, and the top ten carry roughly a sixth. The sequences come from PBMCs, collected around 5 days after the first yellow fever vaccination. The sequence came from a man younger than 35 who received the YFV17D yellow fever vaccine. The chain recombines TRBV12-3 or TRBV12-4 with TRBJ1-6; D unresolved. The CDR3 region is CASSLSIHNSPLHF. As DNA, the CDR3 is TGTGCCAGCAGTTTATCCATTCATAATTCACCCCTCCACTTT.